This T cell receptor (beta chain) was obtained from a study of T cell responses to AZD1222 COVID-19 vaccine (dated by TCRdb to 2020 to 2023). Background on the whole study: Because spike-specific TCR depth and breadth did not differ between the two schedules, AZD1222 recipients who got a second dose at roughly 4 weeks were pooled with those who got a second dose at roughly 12 weeks. Trial participants were enrolled by age into 18-55, 56-69 and 70-plus year subgroups, with approximately 160, 26 and 62 TCR-sequenced participants respectively. A total of more than 230 trial participants underwent TCR sequencing, of whom 200 to 220 had received two doses of AZD1222 and around 25 had received two doses of the MenACWY control vaccine. On the study overall, not on this receptor specifically: Vaccine-associated CD4 TCRs spanned the whole spike protein, with dominant responses in regions 160-218 and 743-854. Conclusions about previously exposed vaccinees were limited because only 6 or 7 AZD1222 recipients were SARS-CoV-2 seropositive at baseline. After two AZD1222 doses, spike-specific TCR breadth and depth were significantly higher than at day 0 and than in MenACWY recipients. Because no day 14 peak-response samples were available, the repertoires could be characterized only after the peak T cell response. Epitopes outside the regions mutated in the B.1.351 and B.1.1.7 variants were reportedly recognized by nearly half of the unique spike-specific TCRs. Participants were mostly white British and included more females than males, and it was suggested by the authors that clonal diversity may have been underestimated. In the small 56-69-year group, the increase in depth fell short of significance, most likely because of low power.

The CDR3 regions of human TCRbeta chains were analyzed by immunosequencing. Per the original workflow: Repertoire TCRs were matched against a reference library of SARS-CoV-2-specific TCRs generated with the MIRA antigen-specificity platform. Breadth was defined as the fraction of unique TCRs that were SARS-CoV-2-associated. Depth was defined as the fraction of total T cells that were SARS-CoV-2-associated. Each spike-specific TCR was assigned to its reactive spike region and to a CD4 or CD8 class using the MIRA data. Log10-transformed breadth and depth values were compared by one-way ANOVA with Sidak's multiple comparisons tests. The table comes from immuneACCESS by way of TCRdb, which keeps in-frame sequences with V and J called. Part of the clones is missing from these tables; in studies checked, under half for an unresolved V gene and the rest for unknown reasons. V, J and clone size are taken as reported in that table, and D and trimming were inferred from the DNA itself. The sample profile shows about 120,000 clones; roughly nine tenths of them were found once. 8.5% to 10% of the sample rests with the top ten.

The sample's time point label, decoded: baseline before first vaccination. Samples from vaccinated people were obtained from the UK trials COV001 and COV002, which included a single-blind randomized controlled phase 2/3 trial of AZD1222 (ChAdOx1 nCoV-19) in healthy adults. For TCRbeta chain sequencing, PBMC samples were collected from trial participants at day 0 and at day 28 after the second dose. Worth noting for this clone: What antigen it recognizes has not been identified. The junction and the germline gene differ at one end; a read error may be behind it.

The CDR3 sequence holds 10 residues, the cysteine and phenylalanine included. Only the CDR3 region is kept as DNA, spanning 30 bases read in frame from base 1. From the germline V gene, CDR1 is SGHNT and CDR2 is YENEEA. The material sequenced was peripheral blood, taken on day 0 of AZD1222 vaccination. The source is an adult in good health. The chain employs TRBV11-3 and TRBJ2-2; the central 8 bases match TRBD2. The bases are TGCCGGGAGGGCACCGGGGAGCTGTTTTTT. This codes for CREGTGELFF.